This is a list of T cell receptor beta chains from one sample in a study of PD-L1 blockade in urothelial cancer. Profiling relied on immunoSEQ multiplex PCR, and the TCRdb table lists in-frame clones only, not all of them. The table includes 45,000 to 55,000 clones, about 86% detected once. The material was PBMCs, obtained around atezolizumab (anti-PD-L1) treatment. The receptors were sampled from a man in his fifties or sixties with urothelial cancer. Both conserved end residues are part of each CDR3. The D gene is left open where the match is weak. Clone size is given for some rows only: seen once, a few or many times, or a class if the clone is expanded.

>TRBV11-2|TRBD2|.|TRBJ2-3
CASSSGLAGGQADTQYF
TGTGCCAGCAGCTCAGGACTAGCGGGGGGGCAAGCAGATACGCAGTATTTT
>TRBV9|.|.|TRBJ2-2
CASSERLNTGELFF
TGTGCCAGCAGCGAACGACTGAACACCGGGGAGCTGTTTTTT
>TRBV6-5|TRBD1|.|TRBJ1-2
CASRLQGASGYTF
TGTGCCAGCAGACTACAGGGGGCGAGTGGCTACACCTTC
>TRBV14|.|.|TRBJ2-7
CASRSRTGTEQYF
TGTGCCAGCAGGTCACGAACAGGGACCGAGCAGTACTTC
>TRBV7-8|TRBD2|once|TRBJ2-4
CASSLTGGTKNIQYF
TGTGCCAGCAGCTTAACGGGAGGAACCAAAAACATTCAGTACTTC
>TRBV18|.|.|TRBJ1-2
CASSRGEAGTDGYTF
TGTGCCAGCTCACGAGGGGAGGCAGGGACGGACGGCTACACCTTC
>TRBV29-1|.|.|TRBJ1-1
CSVESLQGAFF
TGCAGCGTTGAATCACTCCAGGGGGCTTTCTTT
>TRBV27|TRBD2|.|TRBJ2-1
CASLPRLAGGISYNEQFF
TGTGCCAGCCTCCCCCGACTAGCGGGGGGAATCTCCTACAATGAGCAGTTCTTC
>TRBV6-1|TRBD1|.|TRBJ2-3
CASSPADRFQDTQYF
TGTGCCAGCAGCCCAGCGGACAGGTTCCAAGATACGCAGTATTTT
>TRBV5-6|TRBD1|few|TRBJ2-7
CASSLQGYEQYF
TGTGCCAGCAGCTTACAGGGGTACGAGCAGTACTTC
>TRBV2|.|once|TRBJ2-5
CASTEMRAIQETQYF
TGTGCCAGCACTGAAATGCGGGCTATCCAAGAGACCCAGTACTTC
>TRBV4-1|.|once|TRBJ1-1
CASSQDRQFEAFF
TGCGCCAGCAGCCAAGATAGACAGTTTGAAGCTTTCTTT
>TRBV7-2|.|.|TRBJ2-3
CASSLALQDTQYF
TGTGCCAGCAGCTTAGCGCTTCAGGATACGCAGTATTTT
>TRBV6-5|.|few|TRBJ2-5
CASSYSITEETQYF
TGTGCCAGCAGTTACTCGATAACAGAAGAGACCCAGTACTTC
>TRBV6-5|.|once|TRBJ2-2
CASRQRVAGELFF
TGTGCCAGCAGACAGAGGGTAGCCGGGGAGCTGTTTTTT
>TRBV7-2|TRBD2|.|TRBJ2-3
CASSSQRGRTDTQYF
TGTGCCAGCAGCTCACAGCGGGGGCGCACAGATACGCAGTATTTT
>TRBV30|.|.|TRBJ1-1
CAWSEYRRNTEAFF
TGTGCCTGGAGTGAATATAGGAGGAACACTGAAGCTTTCTTT
>TRBV7-9|.|medium-sized|TRBJ2-3
CASSLTGTDTQYF
TGTGCCAGCAGCTTAACGGGTACAGATACGCAGTATTTT
>TRBV7-9|.|.|TRBJ1-1
CASSDNRVGNTEAFF
TGTGCCAGCAGCGATAACAGGGTCGGGAACACTGAAGCTTTCTTT
>TRBV6-4|TRBD1|.|TRBJ1-5
CASSTQGGQPQHF
TGTGCCAGCAGTACCCAGGGGGGTCAGCCCCAGCATTTT